The source of this TCR beta chain is a study of T-cell memory formation after mild COVID-19. Sample barcodes and UMIs were carried by the TCR alpha and TCR beta cDNA libraries that 5'RACE generated with constant-segment primers. Each CDR3 protein gets one entry after TCRdb re-called the 5' RACE reads with MiXCR. The sample shows around 310,000 distinct CDR3 sequences, under 25% of them seen only once. Points on this clonotype: The antigen is not known.

Study-level findings and limits: Second-wave clones with a day 37 peak had unconfirmed SARS-CoV-2 specificity. Balance between CD4 and CD8 was seen in clones contracting day 15 to 85, and a CD4+ lean was seen in later expanders.

The sequenced sample was PBMCs or a T cell subset sorted from them (not recorded which). The source of this sequence is a man younger than 35 who had mild COVID-19 (a few samples of this study predate the infection). Cell type and time point are not known.

DNA of the CDR3: TGCAGTGCTGTAAGACAGGGGGCGGTTTACAATGAGCAGTTCTTC. Protein sequence: CSAVRQGAVYNEQFF. The rearrangement joins TRBV20-1 to TRBJ2-1, with 10 nucleotides matching TRBD1. CDR3 size: 15 residues. CDR1 and CDR2 (germline): DFQATT, SNEGSKA (reference sequence). V lost 5 bases to trimming and J lost 4 bases; unmatched junction nucleotides: 8.